This T cell receptor (beta chain) was identified during a study of control samples from healthy donors and cancer patients. The method was immunoSEQ multiplex PCR; TCRdb's version includes in-frame clones alone and lacks a portion of them. Of about 150,000 clones listed, 94% were seen once; the top ten hold over 1.3%. Sequenced sample: blood. The source of this sequence is a woman under 30 in good health.

As DNA, the CDR3 is TGTGCCAGCAGTTTGCCGGGACTAGCGGGGGTGAAGTTCTTC. This codes for CASSLPGLAGVKFF. The rearrangement joins TRBV11-2 to TRBJ2-1; 14 bases map to TRBD2. From germline, CDR1 is SGHAT and CDR2 FQNNGV. Trimming took 6 bases from V and 14 from J; bases not matched to a gene: 9. This CDR3 comprises 14 residues.